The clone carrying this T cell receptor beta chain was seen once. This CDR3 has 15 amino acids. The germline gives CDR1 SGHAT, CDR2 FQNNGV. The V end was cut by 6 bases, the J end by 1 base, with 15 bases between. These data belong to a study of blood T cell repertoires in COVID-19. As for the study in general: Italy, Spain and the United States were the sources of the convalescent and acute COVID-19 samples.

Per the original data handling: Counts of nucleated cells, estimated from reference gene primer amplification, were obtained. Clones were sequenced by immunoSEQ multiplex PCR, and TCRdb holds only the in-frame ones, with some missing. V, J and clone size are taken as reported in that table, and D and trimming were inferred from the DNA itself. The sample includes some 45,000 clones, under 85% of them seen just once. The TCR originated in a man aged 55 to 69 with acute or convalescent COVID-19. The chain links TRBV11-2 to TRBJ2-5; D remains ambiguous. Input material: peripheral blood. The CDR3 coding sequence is TGTGCCAGCAGTCACATATTGAGGTTCCAAGAGACCCAGTACTTC. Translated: CASSHILRFQETQYF.